The present T cell receptor beta chain was sequenced within a study of cytomegalovirus exposure and HLA in healthy donors. Data came from immunoSEQ multiplex PCR; TCRdb stores just in-frame clones and leaves some out. This repertoire shows 80,000 to 100,000 clones, around 88% found once; its top ten account for roughly 3.9%. Germline CDR1 SGHVS, CDR2 FQNEAQ. V was cut by 5 bases and J by 4 bases, with 16 bases left in between. The CDR3 contains 15 residues. The sample was PBMCs. V gene TRBV7-8 combines with J gene TRBJ2-3, with D uncertain. The sequence was obtained from a woman in her thirties in good health and CMV-seronegative. The CDR3 nucleotides read TGTGCCAGCAGCCTCCTATGGCCGAGCGCAGATACGCAGTATTTT. It yields the protein CASSLLWPSADTQYF.